These 18 T cell receptor beta chains came from one sample sequenced in a study of blood T cell repertoires in COVID-19 (dated by TCRdb to 2020 to 2022). Libraries came from the immunoSEQ multiplex PCR assay. This is the immuneACCESS table as TCRdb keeps it, with only in-frame sequences that have V and J called. A part of the clones is gone; compared with another copy, unresolved V genes explain less than half, and the rest is unexplained. The table for this sample lists under 300,000 clones; over 80% of them were counted only once. Jointly, the top ten make up 1.2% of the sample. Sequencing input: PBMCs or T cells enriched from blood (not recorded which). The receptors derive from a human donor in a cohort exposed to, infected with or recovered from COVID-19 (not recorded which). The donor label of this sample is uncertain.

The chain combines TRBV7-3 with TRBJ1-3, with TRBD1 identical over 9 bases. CDR1 is SGHTA, CDR2 FQGTGA, per germline. Trimming at V came to 4 bases and at J to 4 bases, leaving 8 bases not matched to a gene. CDR3 length equals 16 residues. The CDR3 loop is CASSSGTGPGGNTIYF. In DNA, the CDR3 is TGTGCCAGCAGCTCCGGGACAGGGCCTGGGGGAAACACCATATATTTT.

The chain couples TRBV4-1 to TRBJ1-5; 10 bases map to TRBD1. Germline CDR1 MGHRA, CDR2 YSYEKL. This CDR3 comprises 17 residues. The V and J ends lost 3 bases and 1 base, in that order; junction bases with no gene match: 6. This CDR3 reads CASSQARQGASNQPQHF. CDR3 DNA: TGCGCCAGCAGCCAGGCTCGACAGGGGGCGAGCAATCAGCCCCAGCATTTT.

For this clone: Other nucleotide sequences from this sample produce the same CDR3. The chain uses TRBV6-1 and TRBJ1-3, with no clear D. The CDR3 loop spans 14 amino acids. CDR1 and CDR2 from the germline V gene are MNHNS and SASEGT. Trimming took off 3 bases at V and 0 bases at J, with 6 bases between the two ends. CDR3 residues: CASSDGASGNTIYF. The DNA of the CDR3 is TGTGCCAGCAGTGACGGAGCCTCTGGAAACACCATATATTTT.

The chain's CDR3 is CATRQGENYGYTF. As DNA, the CDR3 is TGTGCCACTCGTCAGGGGGAGAACTATGGCTACACCTTC. The chain combines TRBV7-9 with TRBJ1-2; TRBD1 aligns across 7 bases. Per the germline V gene, CDR1 is SEHNR and CDR2 is FQNEAQ (reference sequence). The CDR3 is 13 residues long. Losses at the gene ends were 10 bases for V and 2 bases for J; bases not matched to a gene: 7. Using reference TRBV7-9 and TRBJ1-2 for the parts outside the CDR3, the full variable domain is DTGVSQNPRHKITKRGQNVTFRCDPISEHNRLYWYRQTLGQGPEFLTYFQNEAQLEKSRLLSDRFSAERPKGSFSTLEIQRTEQGDSAMYLCATRQGENYGYTFGSGTRLTVV.

V usage is TRBV11-2 and J usage is TRBJ2-7; D possibly corresponds to TRBD1 (6 bases). Per the germline V gene, CDR1 is SGHAT and CDR2 is FQNNGV. This CDR3 has 14 amino acids. Between the trimmed V and J ends, which lost 4 bases and 0 bases, there was a span of 10 bases. DNA for the CDR3: TGTGCCAGCAGCTCCTGGACAGACTCCTACGAGCAGTACTTC. Translating it yields CASSSWTDSYEQYF.

The chain carries TRBV29-1 and TRBJ1-2, with 7 bases aligning to TRBD1. This CDR3 has 12 amino acids. Germline CDR1 and CDR2: SQVTM and ANQGSEA. After removal of 5 bases from V and 8 bases from J, the junction contained 8 bases not matched to a gene. The CDR3 nucleotides are TGCAGCGTTCGTAAGGGGGCAGAAGGCTACACCTTC. This sequence encodes CSVRKGAEGYTF.

V gene TRBV5-8 combines with J gene TRBJ2-7; a weak D match, TRBD1 (5 bases). The germline V gene has CDR1 SGHTS and CDR2 YDEGEE. With 0 bases removed from V and 4 bases from J, the gap between germline ends came to 11 bases. The CDR3 totals 14 residues. The chain's CDR3 is CASSLVTGSYEQYF. Written as DNA, the CDR3 is TGTGCCAGCAGCTTGGTAACAGGTTCATACGAGCAGTACTTC. The full variable domain, completed using reference TRBV5-8 and TRBJ2-7, is EAGVTQSPTHLIKTRGQQATLRCSPISGHTSVYWYQQALGLGLQFLLWYDEGEERNRGNFPPRFSGRQFPNYSSELNVNALELEDSALYLCASSLVTGSYEQYFGPGTRLTVT.

This clone was counted between two and nine times. The chain is built from TRBV7-2 and TRBJ1-5; unclear D gene. Trimming removed 5 bases at V and 1 base at J, with 9 bases between. The CDR3 is 14 amino acids. CDR1 and CDR2 (germline): SGHTA, FQGNSA. CDR3 DNA sequence: TGTGCCAGCAGCGCGGAGAGCAGCAATCAGCCCCAGCATTTT. Its protein product is CASSAESSNQPQHF.

The V gene is TRBV7-2, the J gene TRBJ2-5; 11 positions match TRBD1. V lost 5 bases to trimming and J lost 4 bases; unmatched junction nucleotides: 6. CDR1 and CDR2 (germline): SGHTA, FQGNSA. The CDR3 length is 15 residues. The CDR3 protein is CASSQDRGRLETQYF. CDR3 nucleotide sequence: TGTGCCAGCAGCCAGGACAGGGGGCGCCTAGAGACCCAGTACTTC.

This sequence joins TRBV2 and TRBJ1-2; TRBD1 is a possible D gene (5 bases). The CDR3 is 15 residues long. Germline CDR1 reads SNHLY; CDR2 reads FYNNEI. V was trimmed by 2 bases and J by 2 bases, leaving 12 bases between them. CDR3 bases: TGTGCCAGCAGTGAATTAGGGCAGGGAAACTATGGCTACACCTTC. It encodes CASSELGQGNYGYTF.

The V and J genes are TRBV30 and TRBJ2-3; tentative D call: TRBD2 (5 bases). V was shortened by 0 bases and J by 0 bases, with 10 bases between the two germline ends. This CDR3 has 15 residues. The germline V gene encodes CDR1 GTSNPN and CDR2 SVGIG (reference sequence). The CDR3 reads CAWSVGDRSTDTQYF. The CDR3 DNA follows: TGTGCCTGGAGTGTGGGAGATCGTAGCACAGATACGCAGTATTTT.

The chain links TRBV7-2 to TRBJ2-5; no clear D. This CDR3 contains 12 residues. Per germline, CDR1 SGHTA and CDR2 FQGNSA. V lost 3 bases and J 5 bases, leaving 7 bases between the germline ends. The CDR3, as DNA: TGTGCCAGCAGCTTCTCCACTGAGACCCAGTACTTC. Protein: CASSFSTETQYF. The full variable domain, with the rest looked up from reference TRBV7-2 and TRBJ2-5, is GAGVSQSPSNKVTEKGKDVELRCDPISGHTALYWYRQSLGQGLEFLIYFQGNSAPDKSGLPSDRFSAERTGGSVSTLTIQRTQQEDSAVYLCASSFSTETQYFGPGTRLLVL.

V and J are TRBV9 and TRBJ2-7, with a tentative D call TRBD2 (6 bases). CDR1 is SGDLS, CDR2 YYNGEE, per germline. The CDR3 is made up of 14 amino acids. The ends were cut back, 4 bases at V and 2 bases at J, with 13 bases in the middle. CDR3 sequence: CASSPGLQAYEQYF. The CDR3 DNA reads TGTGCCAGCAGCCCGGGACTCCAAGCCTACGAGCAGTACTTC.

This clone was detected once. The V gene is TRBV19, the J gene TRBJ1-1; unclear D gene. The CDR3 runs to 14 residues. Germline-derived CDR1 and CDR2 are LNHDA and SQIVND (reference sequence). V was cut by 3 bases and J by 6 bases, with 14 bases left in between. The CDR3: CASSIGSVVAEAFF. CDR3 sequence (DNA): TGTGCCAGTAGTATCGGTTCGGTCGTCGCTGAAGCTTTCTTT.

This clone was recorded only once. This chain joins TRBV4-1 and TRBJ2-1; 7 nucleotides align to TRBD2. Germline assignment: CDR1 MGHRA and CDR2 YSYEKL. The trim removed 3 bases at V and 0 bases at J, leaving 2 bases unmatched. CDR3 length equals 15 residues. The CDR3 region is CASSHRDYSYNEQFF. The CDR3 DNA is TGCGCCAGCAGCCACCGGGACTACTCCTACAATGAGCAGTTCTTC.

CDR3 coding DNA: TGCGCCAGCAGCGGGACATCTAGCACAGATACGCAGTATTTT. Protein product: CASSGTSSTDTQYF. The chain carries TRBV5-1 and TRBJ2-3, with a tentative D call TRBD1 (6 bases). Deletions cut 4 bases from V and 0 bases from J, with 9 bases between. The CDR3 covers 14 residues. Germline loops: CDR1 SGHRS, CDR2 YFSETQ. Combining the CDR3 with reference TRBV5-1 and TRBJ2-3 gives the whole variable domain KAGVTQTPRYLIKTRGQQVTLSCSPISGHRSVSWYQQTPGQGLQFLFEYFSETQRNKGNFPGRFSGRQFSNSRSEMNVSTLELGDSALYLCASSGTSSTDTQYFGPGTRLTVL.

The genes are TRBV2 and TRBJ2-1; possible D gene TRBD1, 5 bases. The CDR3 spans 14 residues. Germline-derived CDR1 and CDR2 are SNHLY and FYNNEI. The germline V and J ends were trimmed by 5 bases and 2 bases, with 10 bases remaining between them. The CDR3 sequence is CASSPDIAYNEQFF. The CDR3 nucleotides are TGTGCCAGCAGTCCGGACATAGCCTACAATGAGCAGTTCTTC.

The V and J genes are TRBV7-2 and TRBJ1-2, with TRBD1 identical over 8 bases. The germline V gene encodes CDR1 SGHTA and CDR2 FQGNSA. Germline trimming cut 5 bases from V and 3 bases from J; bases unmatched to any gene: 8. The CDR3 extends over 15 amino acids. CDR3 nucleotides: TGTGCCAGCAGCAGAGCAGGGGGCGCTTACTATGGCTACACCTTC. This sequence encodes CASSRAGGAYYGYTF.